A single sample is the source of the 2 T cell receptor beta chains below, sequenced in a study of shared clonotypes between healthy human individuals. Generated by immunoSEQ multiplex PCR, the TCRdb table keeps only in-frame clones and is missing some. The repertoire holds 300,000 to 400,000 clones, with 74% as singletons. Specimen: memory CD4+ T cells sorted from blood. Subset meaning: CD45RA-negative fraction. The receptors stem from a man under 40 in good health.

The rearrangement uses TRBV1 and TRBJ2-7; TRBD2, the table's D call, lacks a check against the DNA. TRBV1 is noted as a pseudogene. The CDR3 covers 16 residues. CDR3 in DNA: TGCACCAGCAGACGGGACCTTAGCGGACCCCCACGCGAGCAGTACTTC. Translated, it gives CTSRRDLSGPPREQYF.

The rearrangement links TRBV11-2 to TRBJ1-1; D not resolved. Germline CDR1 reads SGHAT; CDR2 reads FQNNGV. V was pared by 0 bases and J by 5 bases, with 7 bases between. The CDR3 length is 13 residues. The CDR3, as DNA: TGTGCCAGCAGCTTAGAGAGGATGACTGAAGCTTTCTTT. This sequence encodes CASSLERMTEAFF.